This T cell receptor beta chain was captured in a study of T cells after yellow fever vaccination. The V gene lost 3 bases and the J gene lost 2 bases, with 6 bases spanning the gap. Per germline, CDR1 LGHNA and CDR2 YSLEER. The CDR3 length is 13 residues. In TCRdb, the 5' RACE reads were re-called with MiXCR into one record per CDR3 protein. Of 500,000 to 650,000 distinct CDR3 sequences detected, about 14% appear once; the ten largest clones hold over 12%. The chain employs TRBV4-3 and TRBJ2-3; D remains unclear. The sequences come from PBMCs, collected on the day of the yellow fever booster vaccination. The source is a man aged 30 to 39 who received the YFV17D yellow fever vaccine. DNA for the CDR3: TGCGCCAGCAGCCAGGGGTTCACAGATACGCAGTATTTT. Translating it yields CASSQGFTDTQYF.